What follows are 17 T cell receptor beta chains derived from one specimen sequenced in a study of cytomegalovirus exposure and HLA in healthy donors. Use of 60 Vbeta and 13 Jbeta primers characterized the PCR. The table came from immunoSEQ multiplex PCR; TCRdb's copy has only in-frame clones and leaves some out. The repertoire table contains 65,000 to 95,000 clones. The sequenced material came from PBMCs. All receptors derive from a female donor in good health and CMV-seropositive.

The chain couples TRBV15 to TRBJ1-2; D is uncertain. The CDR3 totals 14 residues. CDR1 LNHNV and CDR2 YYDKDF come from the germline V gene (reference sequence). Trimming removed 0 bases from V and 2 bases from J, with 7 bases in between. CDR3 DNA: TGTGCCACCAGCAGAGATGACATCAACTATGGCTACACCTTC. It yields the protein CATSRDDINYGYTF.

The chain recombines TRBV7-3 with TRBJ2-5; a weak D match, TRBD1 (6 bases). Germline V gives CDR1 SGHTA, CDR2 FQGTGA. Trimming pared 5 bases from V and 3 bases from J, leaving 13 bases between. The CDR3 consists of 14 residues. The CDR3 bases are TGTGCCAGCAGCCCAGGGGCTACGGAAGAGACCCAGTACTTC. Translating it yields CASSPGATEETQYF.

The chain joins TRBV5-1 to TRBJ2-2; a weak D match, TRBD1 (5 bases). V dropped 0 bases and J dropped 7 bases, with 13 bases sitting between them. This CDR3 comprises 15 residues. Germline CDR1 is SGHRS and CDR2 is YFSETQ. The CDR3 region has the DNA TGCGCCAGCAGCTTGGGGCAGGGTTTCGGCGGGGAGCTGTTTTTT. Translating gives CASSLGQGFGGELFF.

V is TRBV10-3 and J is TRBJ2-3, with TRBD2 matching over 7 bases. There are 13 residues in the CDR3. J lost 6 bases, V lost 7 bases, and 7 bases had no gene match. CDR1 is ENHRY, CDR2 SYGVKD, per germline. The CDR3 spells CAINPGGGDTQYF. The CDR3 coding sequence is TGTGCCATCAACCCGGGGGGTGGTGATACGCAGTATTTT.

This chain links TRBV7-8 with TRBJ1-1; D not certain. Germline CDR1 SGHVS, CDR2 FQNEAQ. Trimming pared 5 bases from V and 1 base from J, leaving 8 bases between. The CDR3 totals 13 residues. CDR3 coding DNA: TGTGCCAGCAGCCTACCACCGAACACTGAAGCTTTCTTT. Protein: CASSLPPNTEAFF.

The rearrangement joins TRBV30 to TRBJ1-2; TRBD1 agrees at 7 bases. CDR3 length equals 15 residues. Unmatched junction bases numbered 6, after V lost 2 bases and J lost 0 bases. In germline, CDR1 is GTSNPN, CDR2 SVGIG (reference sequence). The CDR3 spells CAWSPPGTANYGYTF. CDR3 DNA sequence: TGTGCCTGGAGTCCCCCAGGGACAGCTAACTATGGCTACACCTTC.

This chain joins TRBV5-4 and TRBJ2-5; 8 bases are a match to TRBD2. The CDR3 runs to 14 residues. The germline gives CDR1 SGHNT, CDR2 YYREEE (reference sequence). Germline trimming cut 1 base from V and 4 bases from J; bases unmatched to any gene: 3. The chain's CDR3 is CASSLQAGGETQYF. CDR3 DNA sequence: TGTGCCAGCAGCTTGCAGGCGGGGGGAGAGACCCAGTACTTC. Combining the CDR3 with reference TRBV5-4 and TRBJ2-5 gives the whole variable domain ETGVTQSPTHLIKTRGQQVTLRCSSQSGHNTVSWYQQALGQGPQFIFQYYREEENGRGNFPPRFSGLQFPNYSSELNVNALELDDSALYLCASSLQAGGETQYFGPGTRLLVL.

The chain has TRBV5-4 and TRBJ2-7; D call uncertain. Per germline, CDR1 SGHNT and CDR2 YYREEE (reference sequence). The ends were cut back, 1 base at V and 0 bases at J, with 11 bases in the middle. The CDR3 has 15 residues. CDR3 residues: CASSLITPSSYEQYF. As DNA, the CDR3 is TGTGCCAGCAGCTTGATAACACCAAGCTCCTACGAGCAGTACTTC. The full variable domain, in which reference TRBV5-4 and TRBJ2-7 provide the parts outside the CDR3, is ETGVTQSPTHLIKTRGQQVTLRCSSQSGHNTVSWYQQALGQGPQFIFQYYREEENGRGNFPPRFSGLQFPNYSSELNVNALELDDSALYLCASSLITPSSYEQYFGPGTRLTVT.

The V gene is TRBV6-5, the J gene TRBJ1-1, with D maybe TRBD1 (6 bases). The CDR3 is 16 amino acids. Trimming took 2 bases from V and 1 from J, leaving 14 bases between them. Germline-derived CDR1 and CDR2 are MNHEY and SVGAGI. CDR3 sequence: CASSYLTTQGNTEAFF. In DNA form, the CDR3 reads TGTGCCAGCAGTTACCTTACAACACAGGGGAACACTGAAGCTTTCTTT.

J is TRBJ1-5 and V is TRBV5-6; D might be TRBD1 (5 bases). Between the trimmed V and J ends, which lost 2 bases and 4 bases, there was a span of 16 bases. The germline gives CDR1 SGHDT, CDR2 YYEEEE. The CDR3 covers 16 residues. In DNA form, the CDR3 reads TGTGCCAGCAGCTTACTAAGCGGGGCCGGAAATCAGCCCCAGCATTTT. This translates into CASSLLSGAGNQPQHF.

This chain joins TRBV5-6 and TRBJ1-5; D remains unclear. Germline V gene sequence: CDR1 SGHDT, CDR2 YYEEEE. V shed 4 bases and J shed 3 bases, with 8 bases lying between them. The CDR3 is made up of 13 amino acids. The CDR3 region is CASSPGPNQPQHF. The CDR3 bases are TGTGCCAGCAGCCCAGGTCCCAATCAGCCCCAGCATTTT.

The chain joins TRBV18 to TRBJ2-3; no clear D. The CDR3 runs to 14 residues. Germline V lookup: CDR1 KGHSH, CDR2 LQKENI. Deletions cut 3 bases from V and 2 bases from J, with 9 bases between. CDR3 bases: TGTGCCAGCTCACCCCCGGTACTCACAGATACGCAGTATTTT. It specifies CASSPPVLTDTQYF.

The chain uses TRBV25-1 and TRBJ1-4; 7 bases align to TRBD1. Germline assignment: CDR1 MGHDK and CDR2 SYGVNS. CDR3 length: 15 amino acids. The V segment lost 3 bases and the J segment 5 bases; nucleotides outside the gene matches: 6. The CDR3 DNA sequence: TGTGCCAGCAGTGATGAAAGCAGGGGGAATGAAAAACTGTTTTTT. It encodes CASSDESRGNEKLFF.

This clone registers medium-sized by frequency. The V call is TRBV7-9, the J call TRBJ2-3, with TRBD2 identical over 7 bases. The CDR3 spans 17 residues. Looked up from germline, CDR1 is SEHNR and CDR2 is FQNEAQ (reference sequence). The V gene end was trimmed by 1 base and the J gene end by 3 bases; junction bases not matched to a gene: 10. CDR3: CASSLGSAGDRTDTQYF. The CDR3 DNA is TGTGCCAGCAGCTTAGGCTCGGCGGGGGATAGGACAGATACGCAGTATTTT.

This rearrangement joins TRBV7-9 to TRBJ1-4, with a weak D call TRBD1 (6 bases). Germline V CDR1 and CDR2: SEHNR, FQNEAQ (reference sequence). V was cut by 0 bases and J by 7 bases, with 15 bases left in between. The CDR3 spans 16 residues. The CDR3 spells CASSLAGAGQSEKLFF. CDR3 DNA: TGTGCCAGCAGCTTAGCGGGGGCAGGGCAGAGTGAAAAACTGTTTTTT.

The CDR3: CASIWGGVNTEAFF. CDR3 DNA: TGTGCCAGCATCTGGGGGGGGGTGAACACTGAAGCTTTCTTT. The chain links TRBV28 to TRBJ1-1, with a weak D call TRBD1 (5 bases). V lost 7 bases and J lost 0, with 12 bases in between. CDR3 length: 14 residues. Germline CDR1 and CDR2: MDHEN and SYDVKM.

The chain recombines TRBV18 with TRBJ2-7; 8 bases fit TRBD1. Germline CDR1 and CDR2: KGHSH and LQKENI. The J segment lost 7 bases and the V segment lost 6 bases, leaving 11 bases of the junction unmatched. This CDR3 has 14 residues. The DNA for the CDR3 is TGTGCCAGCTCCCAGCTGGACAGGGCGAGGGAGCAGTACTTC. Protein: CASSQLDRAREQYF.